Listed below are T cell receptor beta chains from one sample, sequenced in a study of T cells in Graves' hyperthyroidism and ophthalmopathy. MiXCR, applied by TCRdb to the multiplex PCR reads, yields one record per CDR3 protein. The profile shows tens of thousands of distinct CDR3 sequences, roughly 56% of them singletons. Material: peripheral blood or thyroid tissue (not recorded which). The source of these receptors is a man between 18 and 35 years old with Graves' hyperthyroidism. Both conserved end residues are part of each CDR3. The D gene is left open where the match is weak. Clone size is not always given. Where it is, it says once, few, many or a class for expanded clones.

J gene: TRBJ1-4; V gene: TRBV30; clone size: few; D gene: TRBD1; CDR3 DNA: TGTGCCTGGAGGGGACAGGGTAGTGAAAAACTGTTTTTT; CDR3 protein: CAWRGQGSEKLFF
J gene: TRBJ2-5; V gene: TRBV18; clone size: many; D gene: -; CDR3 DNA: TGTGCCAGCTCACGCGGGACAGTCCTGATGGAGACCCAGTACTTC; CDR3 protein: CASSRGTVLMETQYF
J gene: TRBJ1-4; V gene: TRBV2; clone size: -; D gene: -; CDR3 DNA: TGTGCCAGCAGTGAAGGTAGCCAATTGGAAAAACTGCTTTTT; CDR3 protein: CASSEGSQLEKLLF
J gene: TRBJ1-2; V gene: TRBV20-1; clone size: -; D gene: -; CDR3 DNA: TGCAGTGCTAGAGATTACAGGACCTATGGCTACACCTTC; CDR3 protein: CSARDYRTYGYTF
J gene: TRBJ1-5; V gene: TRBV7-9; clone size: -; D gene: -; CDR3 DNA: TGTGCCAGCAGCGCCACGACCAATCAGCCCCAGCATTTT; CDR3 protein: CASSATTNQPQHF
J gene: TRBJ2-7; V gene: TRBV10-3; clone size: -; D gene: -; CDR3 DNA: TGTGCCATCAGAAGGGACGAGTCCTACGAGCAGTACTTC; CDR3 protein: CAIRRDESYEQYF
J gene: TRBJ1-3; V gene: TRBV7-2; clone size: many; D gene: -; CDR3 DNA: TGTGCCAGCAGCTCGGCTAACTCTGGAAACACCATATATTTT; CDR3 protein: CASSSANSGNTIYF
J gene: TRBJ1-2; V gene: TRBV19; clone size: many; D gene: -; CDR3 DNA: TGTGCCAGTAAGTTTCTAGCAGGATGGACGGCAGACTATGGCTACACCTTC; CDR3 protein: CASKFLAGWTADYGYTF
J gene: TRBJ2-5; V gene: TRBV7-9; clone size: many; D gene: TRBD1; CDR3 DNA: TGTGCCAGCAGCTTACGACAGGGGGCGAAAGAGACCCAGTACTTC; CDR3 protein: CASSLRQGAKETQYF
J gene: TRBJ2-5; V gene: TRBV6-1; clone size: -; D gene: TRBD2; CDR3 DNA: TGTGCCAGCAGCTCCGGACTAGCGGGGGAAGAGACCCAGTACTTC; CDR3 protein: CASSSGLAGEETQYF
J gene: TRBJ2-2; V gene: TRBV7-4; clone size: once; D gene: -; CDR3 DNA: TGCGCCAGCAGCGGGGACAGAACGAACACCGGGGAGCTGTTTTTT; CDR3 protein: CASSGDRTNTGELFF
J gene: TRBJ2-2; V gene: TRBV5-1; clone size: many; D gene: TRBD1; CDR3 DNA: TGCGCCAGCAGATCCCCCCGGACAGGTGGGAACACCGGGGAGCTGTTTTTT; CDR3 protein: CASRSPRTGGNTGELFF
J gene: TRBJ2-6; V gene: TRBV7-2; clone size: -; D gene: -; CDR3 DNA: TGTGCCAGCAGCTCAGGCCGGTGGGCTGAAGCTTTC; CDR3 protein: CASSSGRWAEAF
J gene: TRBJ1-6; V gene: TRBV20-1; clone size: many; D gene: TRBD1; CDR3 DNA: TGCAGTGCTAGCCCGGGACAGGGCAATTCACCCCTCCACTTT; CDR3 protein: CSASPGQGNSPLHF
J gene: TRBJ1-5; V gene: TRBV7-8; clone size: -; D gene: -; CDR3 DNA: TGTGCCAGCAGCCCAGGCGGGGGTAATCAGCCCCAGCATTTT; CDR3 protein: CASSPGGGNQPQHF
J gene: TRBJ2-5; V gene: TRBV4-1; clone size: many; D gene: TRBD2; CDR3 DNA: TGCGCCAGCAGCACTAGCGGGGGGGCCCAAGAGACCCAGTACTTC; CDR3 protein: CASSTSGGAQETQYF
J gene: TRBJ1-4; V gene: TRBV7-2; clone size: many; D gene: TRBD1; CDR3 DNA: TGTGCCAGCAGCGCAAAGACAGGGAATAATGAAAAACTGTTTTTT; CDR3 protein: CASSAKTGNNEKLFF
J gene: TRBJ2-2; V gene: TRBV9; clone size: many; D gene: -; CDR3 DNA: TGTGCCAGCAGCGTCTCATTTGGGGGCACCGGGGAGCTGTTTTTT; CDR3 protein: CASSVSFGGTGELFF
J gene: TRBJ2-5; V gene: TRBV7-9; clone size: -; D gene: -; CDR3 DNA: TGTGCCAGCAGCTCAGGGACAACGCAAGAGACCCAGTACTTC; CDR3 protein: CASSSGTTQETQYF
J gene: TRBJ2-3; V gene: TRBV7-8; clone size: -; D gene: -; CDR3 DNA: TGTGCCAGCAGCTTTTGGGGTCTTTGGACAGATACGCAGTATTTT; CDR3 protein: CASSFWGLWTDTQYF
J gene: TRBJ2-2; V gene: TRBV7-9; clone size: many; D gene: TRBD2; CDR3 DNA: TGTGCCAGCAGCTCCCGAGCGGGAGGGCGGACCGGGGAGCTGTTTTTT; CDR3 protein: CASSSRAGGRTGELFF
J gene: TRBJ2-5; V gene: TRBV7-9; clone size: medium-sized; D gene: -; CDR3 DNA: TGTGCCAGCAGCTTGCTCCGCCCAACCGAGGAGACCCAGTACTTC; CDR3 protein: CASSLLRPTEETQYF
J gene: TRBJ2-7; V gene: TRBV19; clone size: -; D gene: -; CDR3 DNA: TGTGCCAGCTCCCATCAGGGGTGGACCTACGAGCAGTACTTC; CDR3 protein: CASSHQGWTYEQYF
J gene: TRBJ1-1; V gene: TRBV28; clone size: many; D gene: TRBD1; CDR3 DNA: TGTGCCAGCAGTAACCGGGACAGCTTTATGAACACTGAAGCTTTCTTT; CDR3 protein: CASSNRDSFMNTEAFF
J gene: TRBJ2-7; V gene: TRBV20-1; clone size: many; D gene: -; CDR3 DNA: TGCAGTGCTAGAGGCAGGCGCAGCTCCTACGAGCAGTACTTC; CDR3 protein: CSARGRRSSYEQYF
J gene: TRBJ1-1; V gene: TRBV28; clone size: many; D gene: -; CDR3 DNA: TGTGCCAGCATCCAAGACTGGGTTTGGTCATACACTGAAGCTTTCTTT; CDR3 protein: CASIQDWVWSYTEAFF
J gene: TRBJ2-7; V gene: TRBV6-1; clone size: many; D gene: TRBD1; CDR3 DNA: TGTGCCAGCATTTCTACCGGGACAGGGCCTTACGAGCAGTACTTC; CDR3 protein: CASISTGTGPYEQYF
J gene: TRBJ1-6; V gene: TRBV29-1; clone size: -; D gene: -; CDR3 DNA: TGCAGCGTTGGGGCAGGAGGTAATTCACCCCTCCACTTT; CDR3 protein: CSVGAGGNSPLHF
J gene: TRBJ2-7; V gene: TRBV20-1; clone size: -; D gene: TRBD2; CDR3 DNA: TGCAGTGCTAGAGACGGAGGACTAGCGGGGGCCTACGAGCAGTACTTC; CDR3 protein: CSARDGGLAGAYEQYF
J gene: TRBJ2-5; V gene: TRBV7-3; clone size: once; D gene: -; CDR3 DNA: TGCGCCAGCAGCCAACGGGGGCAGGGGATGGGAGAGACCCAGTACTTC; CDR3 protein: CASSQRGQGMGETQYF
J gene: TRBJ1-1; V gene: TRBV5-4; clone size: many; D gene: -; CDR3 DNA: TGTGCCAGCACCAGAGGGGAGGGTTTAACGAACACTGAAGCTTTCTTT; CDR3 protein: CASTRGEGLTNTEAFF
J gene: TRBJ2-5; V gene: TRBV7-6; clone size: few; D gene: -; CDR3 DNA: TGTGCCAGCAGCTTAGGAGAAGAGACCCAGTACTTC; CDR3 protein: CASSLGEETQYF
J gene: TRBJ2-7; V gene: TRBV20-1; clone size: -; D gene: -; CDR3 DNA: TGCAGTGCGGGATGCGGGACCCCGGGGAACTACGAGCAGTACTTC; CDR3 protein: CSAGCGTPGNYEQYF
J gene: TRBJ1-2; V gene: TRBV30; clone size: -; D gene: -; CDR3 DNA: TGTGCCTGGAGTAATGGCTATGGCTACACCTTC; CDR3 protein: CAWSNGYGYTF
J gene: TRBJ2-1; V gene: TRBV6-6; clone size: -; D gene: -; CDR3 DNA: TGTGCCAGCAGCTCCTTAGGCTCCTACAATGAGCAGTTCTTC; CDR3 protein: CASSSLGSYNEQFF
J gene: TRBJ1-2; V gene: TRBV6-1; clone size: many; D gene: -; CDR3 DNA: TGTGCCACCCCGGGGGGGGTGCGGTATGGCTACACCTTC; CDR3 protein: CATPGGVRYGYTF
J gene: TRBJ1-1; V gene: TRBV9; clone size: medium-sized; D gene: -; CDR3 DNA: TGTGCCAGCAGCGTAGCAGAGATGAACACTGAAGCTTTCTTT; CDR3 protein: CASSVAEMNTEAFF
J gene: TRBJ2-7; V gene: TRBV5-5; clone size: many; D gene: -; CDR3 DNA: TGTGCCAGCAGACGCCCGGGCTCCTACGAGCAGTACTTC; CDR3 protein: CASRRPGSYEQYF
J gene: TRBJ2-5; V gene: TRBV20-1; clone size: few; D gene: TRBD1; CDR3 DNA: TGCAGTGCTAGAGACAGGGGGCGGGAAGAGACCCAGTACTTC; CDR3 protein: CSARDRGREETQYF
J gene: TRBJ2-7; V gene: TRBV29-1; clone size: -; D gene: TRBD1; CDR3 DNA: TGCAGCTTAGGGGGACAGGGAACGAGGCATAACGAGCAGTACTTC; CDR3 protein: CSLGGQGTRHNEQYF
J gene: TRBJ2-5; V gene: TRBV24-1; clone size: few; D gene: TRBD2; CDR3 DNA: TGTGCCACCAGTGATGCTACTAGCGGGAAAGAGACCCAGTACTTC; CDR3 protein: CATSDATSGKETQYF
J gene: TRBJ2-5; V gene: TRBV5-1; clone size: many; D gene: TRBD2; CDR3 DNA: TGCGCCAGCAGCTTTTACACTAGCGGGGCTATACAAGAGACCCAGTACTTC; CDR3 protein: CASSFYTSGAIQETQYF
J gene: TRBJ1-6; V gene: TRBV7-8; clone size: -; D gene: TRBD1; CDR3 DNA: TGTGCCAGCAGCGGAGGGACAGGGGACATCGCCCTCCACTTT; CDR3 protein: CASSGGTGDIALHF
J gene: TRBJ2-6; V gene: TRBV20-1; clone size: many; D gene: -; CDR3 DNA: TGCAGTGGATCCCAGGGGACGTCTGGGGCCAACGTCCTGACTTTC; CDR3 protein: CSGSQGTSGANVLTF
J gene: TRBJ1-5; V gene: TRBV10-3; clone size: -; D gene: TRBD1; CDR3 DNA: TGTGCCAGCAGTGCGGGACAGCTTAATCAGCCCCAGCATTTT; CDR3 protein: CASSAGQLNQPQHF
J gene: TRBJ2-7; V gene: TRBV15; clone size: -; D gene: -; CDR3 DNA: TGTGCCACCAGCAGTTCACCTGTCGGTGACAGCCTCCACTTC; CDR3 protein: CATSSSPVGDSLHF
J gene: TRBJ1-1; V gene: TRBV7-9; clone size: -; D gene: TRBD1; CDR3 DNA: TGTGCCAGCAGCCCTGACGGGACAGCCTGGGGCACTGAAGCTTTCTTT; CDR3 protein: CASSPDGTAWGTEAFF
J gene: TRBJ1-6; V gene: TRBV7-2; clone size: -; D gene: -; CDR3 DNA: TGTGCCAGCAGCTTTGGGTTCAGAGGTTCACCCCTCCACTTT; CDR3 protein: CASSFGFRGSPLHF
J gene: TRBJ1-2; V gene: TRBV29-1; clone size: few; D gene: TRBD1; CDR3 DNA: TGCAGCGTTCAGGACAGGCTTGGTGGCTACACCTTC; CDR3 protein: CSVQDRLGGYTF
J gene: TRBJ1-1; V gene: TRBV2; clone size: -; D gene: -; CDR3 DNA: TGTGCCAGAGAGGAGAACACTGAAGCTTTCTTT; CDR3 protein: CAREENTEAFF
J gene: TRBJ2-5; V gene: TRBV7-6; clone size: -; D gene: -; CDR3 DNA: TGTGCCAGCAGCGCCACTGAGGTTCAGCGGGAGACCCAGTACTTC; CDR3 protein: CASSATEVQRETQYF
J gene: TRBJ2-5; V gene: TRBV10-1; clone size: -; D gene: -; CDR3 DNA: TGCGCCAGCAGTGAGTCGACAAGCCAAGAGACCCAGTACTTC; CDR3 protein: CASSESTSQETQYF
J gene: TRBJ1-2; V gene: TRBV20-1; clone size: few; D gene: TRBD1; CDR3 DNA: TGCAGTGCTGGGGACAGGCGGGGCTACACCTTC; CDR3 protein: CSAGDRRGYTF
J gene: TRBJ2-7; V gene: TRBV2; clone size: -; D gene: TRBD1; CDR3 DNA: TGTGCCAGCAGAGCCATGGGACAGAGCCACAAGCAGTACTTC; CDR3 protein: CASRAMGQSHKQYF
J gene: TRBJ1-3; V gene: TRBV5-1; clone size: -; D gene: -; CDR3 DNA: TGCGCCAGCAGCAGTGACACGACTGGAAACACCATATATTTT; CDR3 protein: CASSSDTTGNTIYF
J gene: TRBJ2-7; V gene: TRBV9; clone size: few; D gene: TRBD2; CDR3 DNA: TGTGCCAGCAGCGTAGGTGAGGGAGGGCTCTACGAGCAGTACTTC; CDR3 protein: CASSVGEGGLYEQYF
J gene: TRBJ2-3; V gene: TRBV12-3/TRBV12-4; clone size: many; D gene: -; CDR3 DNA: TGTGCCAGCAGTCCGCTTTGGTCTGTGCAGTATTTT; CDR3 protein: CASSPLWSVQYF